This TCR beta chain was found in a study of blood T cell repertoires in COVID-19. Study-wide background: Acute and convalescent COVID-19 samples came from the United States, Italy and Spain.

In the study's own analysis: How many nucleated cells were present was estimated from reference gene primer amplification. Clones were sequenced by immunoSEQ multiplex PCR, and TCRdb holds only the in-frame ones, with some missing. V, J and clone size are taken as reported in that table, and D and trimming were inferred from the DNA itself. The table records roughly 160,000 clones, 82% of them present only once. This clone was seen a handful of times. Germline V gene sequence: CDR1 MNHNS, CDR2 SASEGT. V dropped 2 bases and J dropped 11 bases, with 9 bases sitting between them. This CDR3 spans 12 amino acids.

The TCR originated in a woman older than 75 with active or convalescent COVID-19. The chain carries TRBV6-1 and TRBJ1-4; no reliable D call. Sample: peripheral blood. CDR3 sequence (DNA): TGTGCCAGCAGTGAATCGGGAGGGAAACTGTTTTTT. Its protein is CASSESGGKLFF.